These 9 T cell receptor beta chains originate from one sample sequenced in a study of T cell clonality in common variable immunodeficiency. Using immunoSEQ multiplex PCR, the repertoire was profiled, and TCRdb retains in-frame clones only, with some absent. The repertoire consists of around 45,000 clones, none detected only once. What was sequenced was peripheral blood mononuclear cells. These receptors originate from a person aged 18 to 69 in good health.

This clone showed up many times. The read finishes 3 residues shy of the CDR3 end, and the germline J gene is used to complete it. The V call is TRBV19, the J call TRBJ2-7; D possibly uses TRBD1 or TRBD2 (5 bases each). The CDR3 length is 14 residues. With 3 bases removed from V and 5 bases from J, the gap between germline ends came to 14 bases. The germline CDR1 and CDR2 sequences are LNHDA and SQIVND (reference sequence). CDR3 residues: CASSIFNRGDEQYF. The covered CDR3 bases are TGTGCCAGTAGTATTTTTAACCGAGGGGACGAG.

Comments on this clone: The CDR3 end lies 3 residues beyond the end of the read and is filled in from the germline J gene. The chain carries TRBV6-2 or TRBV6-3 and TRBJ1-2, with 7 bases fitting TRBD1. Trimming cost V 6 bases and J 3 bases; bases outside gene matches: 1. The length of the CDR3 is 12 residues. Germline V lookup: CDR1 MNHEY, CDR2 SVGEGT. Incomplete CDR3 DNA: TGTGCCAGCAGCGGGACAGACTATGGC. Amino acids: CASSGTDYG. The complete CDR3 sequence is CASSGTDYGYTF.

This clone was observed at least ten times. The observed sequence ends 3 residues before the CDR3 terminus, with the missing tail filled in from the germline J gene. The chain recombines TRBV20-1 with TRBJ2-7, with TRBD1 matching over 7 bases. The CDR3 is made up of 14 amino acids. From germline, CDR1 is DFQATT and CDR2 SNEGSKA (reference sequence). J was trimmed by 4 bases and V by 0 bases; bases with no gene match: 6. The CDR3 DNA, read in part, is TGCAGTGCTAGAGATCGCAGGGGGATTTACGAG. This encodes CSARDRRGIYE. In full, the CDR3 reads CSARDRRGIYEQYF.

In the case of this clone: Sequencing ends 3 residues short of the CDR3 end; the germline J gene provides the rest. This sequence joins TRBV2 and TRBJ1-5; possible D gene TRBD1, 6 bases. The CDR3 spans 13 residues. Deletions cut 7 bases from V and 6 bases from J, with 13 bases between. Germline CDR1 and CDR2: SNHLY and FYNNEI. CDR3 amino acids: CASMGGGSQPQHF. The sequenced part of the CDR3 DNA is TGTGCCAGCATGGGAGGGGGATCTCAGCCC.

This clone was recorded at least ten times. The observed sequence ends 3 residues before the CDR3 terminus, with the missing tail filled in from the germline J gene. The chain is built from TRBV20-1 and TRBJ2-7, with TRBD1 matching 9 bases. Per germline, CDR1 DFQATT and CDR2 SNEGSKA (reference sequence). V shed 5 bases and J 4 bases; nucleotides not matched to a gene: 6. The length of the CDR3 is 13 residues. The CDR3 protein is CSARDRAGYEQYF. The sequenced part of the CDR3 DNA is TGCAGTGCTCGGGACAGGGCGGGGTACGAG.

This clone was observed at least ten times. The sequenced fragment ends 3 residues before the CDR3 boundary, so the rest is inferred from the germline J gene. V gene TRBV2 combines with J gene TRBJ1-2; 8 nucleotides line up with TRBD1. Germline lookup yields CDR1 SNHLY and CDR2 FYNNEI. V was clipped by 4 bases and J by 7 bases; unmatched bases: 8. This CDR3 has 14 amino acids. The DNA read from the CDR3 is TGTGCCAGCAGTGGGAACAGGGGGGCCAGTGGC. As protein: CASSGNRGASG. The complete CDR3 reads CASSGNRGASGYTF.

The sequenced CDR3 bases are TGTGCCAGCAGCCTCACACTAGCCGGTTCGATCTACGAG. Its translation: CASSLTLAGSIYE. The CDR3 in its entirety is CASSLTLAGSIYEQYF. V and J are TRBV7-8 and TRBJ2-7, with D perhaps matching TRBD2 (6 bases). The observed sequence ends 3 residues before the CDR3 terminus, with the missing tail filled in from the germline J gene. V was shortened by 5 bases and J by 3 bases, with 20 bases between the two germline ends. Germline assignment: CDR1 SGHVS and CDR2 FQNEAQ. The CDR3 is made up of 16 amino acids. The full variable domain, completed using reference TRBV7-8 and TRBJ2-7, is GAGVSQSPRYKVAKRGQDVALRCDPISGHVSLFWYQQALGQGPEFLTYFQNEAQLDKSGLPSDRFFAERPEGSVSTLKIQRTQQEDSAVYLCASSLTLAGSIYEQYFGPGTRLTVT.

This clone has more than one count but fewer than ten. The sequence runs out 3 residues before the end of the CDR3; the remainder is reconstructed from the germline J gene. The chain employs TRBV19 and TRBJ1-4; D is perhaps TRBD1 (6 bases). Germline CDR1 reads LNHDA; CDR2 reads SQIVND (reference sequence). The V and J ends lost 1 base and 8 bases respectively, with 17 bases between them. The CDR3 consists of 16 residues. The CDR3 sequence is CASSIGQGLKNEKLFF. The CDR3 bases that were read are TGTGCCAGTAGTATAGGTCAGGGGTTGAAGAACGAAAAA.

This clone was counted ten times or more. Read coverage stops 3 residues before the CDR3 terminus; the germline J gene supplies the remainder. This chain uses TRBV14 with TRBJ2-2; D is uncertain. The CDR3 loop spans 13 amino acids. V shed 5 bases and J shed 4 bases, with 8 bases lying between them. Germline V CDR1 and CDR2: SGHDN, FVKESK. The sequenced CDR3 bases are TGTGCCAGCAGCAACTACCGCACCGGGGAG. Translated, it gives CASSNYRTGE. The CDR3 as a whole reads CASSNYRTGELFF.